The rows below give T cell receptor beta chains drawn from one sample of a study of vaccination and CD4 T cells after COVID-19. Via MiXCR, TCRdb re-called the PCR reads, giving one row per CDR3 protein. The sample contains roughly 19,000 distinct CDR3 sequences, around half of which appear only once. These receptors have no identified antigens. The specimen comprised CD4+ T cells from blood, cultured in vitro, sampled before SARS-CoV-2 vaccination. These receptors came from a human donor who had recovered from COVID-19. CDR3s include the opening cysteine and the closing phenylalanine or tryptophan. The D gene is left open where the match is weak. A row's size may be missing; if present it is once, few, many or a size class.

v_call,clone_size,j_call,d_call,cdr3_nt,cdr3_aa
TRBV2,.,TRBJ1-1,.,TGTGCCAGCAGCGTGGCGGGGGACACTGAAGCTTTCTTT,CASSVAGDTEAFF
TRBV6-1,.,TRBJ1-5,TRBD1,TGTGCCAGCGAATCAGGGGGAACAGTCAGCAATCAGCCCCAGCATTTT,CASESGGTVSNQPQHF
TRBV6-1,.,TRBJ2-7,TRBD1,TGTGCCAGCACCCCGGGACAGGAGAGCTCCTACGAGCAGTACTTC,CASTPGQESSYEQYF
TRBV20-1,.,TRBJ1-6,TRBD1,TGCAGTGCTAGCGGACAGGGTTGGTCACCCCTCCACTTT,CSASGQGWSPLHF
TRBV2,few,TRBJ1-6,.,TGTGCCAGCAGTGAATTGGGCAGGGGTTCACCCCTCCACTTT,CASSELGRGSPLHF
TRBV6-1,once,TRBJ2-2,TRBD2,TGTGCCAGCAGGGAACTAGCGGCCCCGAGGGAGCTGTTTTTT,CASRELAAPRELFF
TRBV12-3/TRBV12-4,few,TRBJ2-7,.,TGTGCCAGCAGTCGGACAACCAGCTCCTACGAGCAGTACTTC,CASSRTTSSYEQYF
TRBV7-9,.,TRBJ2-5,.,TGTGCCAGCAGCTCAGGGGCCCGGCAAGAGACCCAGTACTTC,CASSSGARQETQYF
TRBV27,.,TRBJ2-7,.,TGTGCCAGCAGTCCTCAGGGGCTGAACTACGAGCAGTACTTC,CASSPQGLNYEQYF
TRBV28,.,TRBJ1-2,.,TGTGCCAGCAGCAATTATTGGGCCCTAGTTACATTC,CASSNYWALVTF
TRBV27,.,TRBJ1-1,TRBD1,TGTGCCAGCAGTCTCAGGACAGGGGCGGGGGGCACTGAAGCTTTCTTT,CASSLRTGAGGTEAFF
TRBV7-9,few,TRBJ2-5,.,TGTGCCAGCAGCTTAGTGGGTATCGAGACCCAGTACTTC,CASSLVGIETQYF
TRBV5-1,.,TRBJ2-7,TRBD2,TGCGCCAGCAGCGGGGGCCTGACTAGCGGAACCTACGAGCAGTACTTC,CASSGGLTSGTYEQYF
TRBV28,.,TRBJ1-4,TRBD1,TGTGCCAGCAGGAGCCTCTCCAGGGGGGGTGAAAAACTGTTTTTT,CASRSLSRGGEKLFF
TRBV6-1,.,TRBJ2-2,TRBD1,TGTGCCAGCAGCCCGGACAGGCTAACAGGGGGGGAGCTGTTTTTT,CASSPDRLTGGELFF
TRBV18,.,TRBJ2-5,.,TGTGCCAGCTCACCCTTAGAGGGACAAGAGACCCAGTACTTC,CASSPLEGQETQYF
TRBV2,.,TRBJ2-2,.,TGTGCCAGCCGTATGTTGGGCCTGACCGGGGAGCTGTTTTTT,CASRMLGLTGELFF
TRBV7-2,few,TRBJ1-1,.,TGTGCCAGCAGCTTATATTGGGGGCAAGGTACTGAAGCTTTCTTT,CASSLYWGQGTEAFF
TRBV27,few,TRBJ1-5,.,TGTGCCAGCAGGGACCGAAATCAGCCCCAGCATTTT,CASRDRNQPQHF
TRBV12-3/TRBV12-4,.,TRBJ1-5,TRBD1,TGTGCCAGCAGACCTAACACCGGGACAGGGGTCAATCAGCCCCAGCATTTT,CASRPNTGTGVNQPQHF
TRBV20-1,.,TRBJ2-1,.,TGCAGTGCTAGAGATCTCGGCAGGGTGACTGAGCAGTCCTTC,CSARDLGRVTEQSF
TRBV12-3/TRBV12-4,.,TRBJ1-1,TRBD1,TGTGCCAGCGTCCGTCTACGTGGGACAGTTAACACTGAAGCTTTCTTT,CASVRLRGTVNTEAFF
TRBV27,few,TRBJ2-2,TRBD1,TGTGCCAGCAGGGGACAGGGAAGAGCCGGGGAGCTGTTTTTT,CASRGQGRAGELFF
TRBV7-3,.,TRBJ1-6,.,TGTGCCAGCAGCCTGGGCGAATCCTATAATTCACCCCTCCACTTT,CASSLGESYNSPLHF
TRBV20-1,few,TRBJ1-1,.,TGCGGGGTATGGGGGGGCACTGAAGCTTTCTTT,CGVWGGTEAFF
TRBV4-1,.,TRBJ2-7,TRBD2,TGCGCCAGCAGCCAACATACTCTAGCGGGATGGAGCGAGCAGTACTTC,CASSQHTLAGWSEQYF
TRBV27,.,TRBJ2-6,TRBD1,TGTGCCAGCAGTTTAGGGACAGGGAGTTACTCTGGGGCCAACGTCCTGACTTTC,CASSLGTGSYSGANVLTF
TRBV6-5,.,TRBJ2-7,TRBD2,TGTGCCAGCAGTTACGAACTAGCGGGGCCCTACGAGCAGTACTTC,CASSYELAGPYEQYF
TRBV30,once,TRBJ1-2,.,TGTGCCTGGAGTGAACTCGGCTATGGCTACACCTTC,CAWSELGYGYTF
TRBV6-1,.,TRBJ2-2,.,TGTGCCAGCAGCAACTACGATAGGGCAAACACCGGGGAGCTGTTTTTT,CASSNYDRANTGELFF
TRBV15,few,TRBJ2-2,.,TGTGCCACCAGCAGAGATGAAACCGGGGAGCTGTTTTTT,CATSRDETGELFF
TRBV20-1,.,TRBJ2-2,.,TGCAGTGCTAGAAATCCGGGGGGCGGGGGAACCGGGGAGCTGTTTTTT,CSARNPGGGGTGELFF
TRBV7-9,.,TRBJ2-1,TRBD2,TGTGCCAGCAGCCCACATCGACCTAGCGGGTCGGGCCATGAGCAGTTCTTC,CASSPHRPSGSGHEQFF
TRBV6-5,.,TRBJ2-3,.,TGTGCCAGCAGTTCCCCCCTAGTCTCAGATACGCAGTATTTT,CASSSPLVSDTQYF
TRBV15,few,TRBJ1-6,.,TGTGCCACCAGCAGAGTTTACCCTGCAAGCTCCAATTCACCCCTCCACTTT,CATSRVYPASSNSPLHF
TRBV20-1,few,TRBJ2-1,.,TGCAGTGCTAGAGATTTGGGAACTGGGGTCAATGAGCAGTTCTTC,CSARDLGTGVNEQFF
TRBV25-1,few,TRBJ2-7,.,TGTGCCAGCTCCGGACCGTTTAGAAGCTCCTACGAGCAGTACTTC,CASSGPFRSSYEQYF
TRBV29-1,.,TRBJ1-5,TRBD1,TGCAGCGCCCAGGGGGAGGGGGCAAATCAGCCCCAGCATTTT,CSAQGEGANQPQHF
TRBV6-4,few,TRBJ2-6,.,TGTGCCAGCAGTGACAACTCTGGGGCCAACGTCCTGACTTTC,CASSDNSGANVLTF
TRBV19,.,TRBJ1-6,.,TGTGCCAGTAGTCCCCCGGGCAGAAATTCACCCCTCCACTTT,CASSPPGRNSPLHF